The 30 T cell receptor beta chains below come from one sample, sequenced in a study of a mutant IDH1 vaccine in newly diagnosed glioma. Time point noted: week 11, during vaccination. A 20-mer mutant IDH1 peptide at 300 ug was injected subcutaneously with topical imiquimod. These receptors have no identified antigens. Method: immunoSEQ multiplex PCR; TCRdb's copy keeps in-frame clones and lacks some. The repertoire holds roughly 120,000 clones, roughly 75% seen once, with around 5.5% in the top ten. Source: PBMCs, taken from a glioma patient whose treatment included an IDH1 peptide vaccine. These receptors came from a man in his forties or fifties with glioma.

This chain uses TRBV7-8 with TRBJ1-1, with 8 nucleotides matching TRBD1. The germline V gene encodes CDR1 SGHVS and CDR2 FQNEAQ. Trimming at V came to 5 bases and at J to 4 bases, leaving 12 bases not matched to a gene. CDR3 size: 16 residues. As DNA, the CDR3 is TGTGCCAGCAGCCCGCGGACAGGGTTCGGGGGCACTGAAGCTTTCTTT. Its protein product is CASSPRTGFGGTEAFF.

This clone was seen a few times. The chain uses TRBV10-3 and TRBJ1-1; 9 bases line up with TRBD1. V lost 3 bases and J lost 8; bases outside the gene matches: 1. Germline CDR1 reads ENHRY; CDR2 reads SYGVKD. The CDR3 is 12 amino acids. The CDR3 DNA is TGTGCCATCAGTGATACAGGGGGCGAAGCTTTCTTT. This translates into CAISDTGGEAFF.

CDR3 in amino acids: CAIRSGTGLGYTF. CDR3 sequence (DNA): TGTGCCATCAGATCCGGGACAGGGCTTGGCTACACCTTC. The V call is TRBV10-3, the J call TRBJ1-2, with 9 nucleotides matching TRBD1. Germline loops: CDR1 ENHRY, CDR2 SYGVKD. The CDR3 sequence is 13 residues long. The trim removed 6 bases at V and 7 bases at J, leaving 6 bases unmatched.

Of note for this clone: At one of its ends the junction is not consistent with the germline gene, which may arise from a read error. The V and J genes are TRBV30 and TRBJ1-2, with TRBD1 as a possible D gene (6 bases). This CDR3 comprises 13 residues. Germline V gene lookup returns CDR1 GTSNPN and CDR2 SVGIG (reference sequence). The CDR3 nucleotides read TGTGCCTGGGGTAATGTGGGGGCCTATCGCTACACCTTC. Its protein product is CAWGNVGAYRYTF.

This clone was counted only a few times. V gene TRBV7-2 combines with J gene TRBJ1-5; D is perhaps TRBD1 (5 bases). This CDR3 is 14 amino acids long. The V end was cut by 5 bases, the J end by 0 bases, with 8 bases between. The germline gives CDR1 SGHTA, CDR2 FQGNSA. The CDR3 coding sequence is TGTGCCAGCAGCCTTGACAGTAGCAATCAGCCCCAGCATTTT. Its translation: CASSLDSSNQPQHF. Looking up the rest from reference TRBV7-2 and TRBJ1-5 gives the full variable domain: GAGVSQSPSNKVTEKGKDVELRCDPISGHTALYWYRQSLGQGLEFLIYFQGNSAPDKSGLPSDRFSAERTGGSVSTLTIQRTQQEDSAVYLCASSLDSSNQPQHFGDGTRLSIL.

This chain uses TRBV7-6 with TRBJ2-1; 8 bases map to TRBD2. The CDR3 runs to 15 residues. From germline, CDR1 is SGHVS and CDR2 FNYEAQ. The V segment lost 2 bases and the J segment 1 base; nucleotides outside the gene matches: 1. CDR3 nucleotide sequence: TGTGCCAGCAGCTTAAGCGGGAGTTCCTACAATGAGCAGTTCTTC. This translates into CASSLSGSSYNEQFF.

This clone was recorded a few times. This rearrangement joins TRBV7-3 to TRBJ2-5, with 7 bases matching TRBD2. V lost 2 bases and J lost 4; bases outside the gene matches: 4. The germline gives CDR1 SGHTA, CDR2 FQGTGA. This CDR3 contains 14 residues. The CDR3 DNA reads as TGTGCCAGCAGCTTAGCGGGAGACGGAGAGACCCAGTACTTC. This gives the protein CASSLAGDGETQYF.

This chain connects TRBV4-1 to TRBJ2-7; tentative D call: TRBD2 (5 bases). This CDR3 contains 16 residues. Trimming took 0 bases from V and 0 from J, leaving 12 bases between them. CDR1 and CDR2 (germline): MGHRA, YSYEKL. The CDR3 here is CASSQEEAGSSYEQYF. The CDR3 nucleotides are TGCGCCAGCAGCCAAGAAGAGGCGGGTAGCTCCTACGAGCAGTACTTC.

The chain uses TRBV14 and TRBJ2-1, with 12 bases lining up with TRBD2. The germline V gene encodes CDR1 SGHDN and CDR2 FVKESK. The CDR3 totals 15 residues. J lost 4 bases, V lost 4 bases, and 2 bases had no gene match. CDR3 sequence: CASSRLAGDYNEQFF. CDR3 in DNA: TGTGCCAGCAGCCGACTAGCGGGGGATTACAATGAGCAGTTCTTC.

The chain uses TRBV5-1 and TRBJ2-7; 7 nucleotides line up with TRBD1. V dropped 0 bases and J dropped 2; count of bases not matched to a gene: 2. The CDR3 is 14 residues long. Germline V CDR1 and CDR2: SGHRS, YFSETQ. Written as DNA, the CDR3 is TGCGCCAGCAGCTTGGCCGGGACAGCCTACGAGCAGTACTTC. It is translated as CASSLAGTAYEQYF.

The CDR3 protein is CASSSRTGGFYEQYF. CDR3 coding DNA: TGTGCCAGCAGTTCGAGGACAGGGGGCTTTTACGAGCAGTACTTC. The chain links TRBV5-4 to TRBJ2-7, with TRBD1 matching 11 bases. V lost 5 bases and J lost 4; bases outside the gene matches: 8. CDR1 is SGHNT, CDR2 YYREEE, per germline (reference sequence). The CDR3 is 15 amino acids. The full variable domain, with the rest looked up from reference TRBV5-4 and TRBJ2-7, is ETGVTQSPTHLIKTRGQQVTLRCSSQSGHNTVSWYQQALGQGPQFIFQYYREEENGRGNFPPRFSGLQFPNYSSELNVNALELDDSALYLCASSSRTGGFYEQYFGPGTRLTVT.

The genes are TRBV25-1 and TRBJ1-5, with 8 nucleotides matching TRBD1. This CDR3 comprises 15 residues. The V and J ends lost 4 bases and 10 bases, in that order; junction bases with no gene match: 12. Germline lookup yields CDR1 MGHDK and CDR2 SYGVNS. CDR3 coding DNA: TGTGCCAGCAGTGCCCGGGCAGGAGACAGGGGCCCCCAGCATTTT. Encoded protein: CASSARAGDRGPQHF.

This chain links TRBV10-1 with TRBJ2-1; 7 positions agree with TRBD2. There are 15 residues in the CDR3. The germline gives CDR1 WNHNN, CDR2 SYGVQD (reference sequence). V dropped 4 bases and J dropped 0; count of bases not matched to a gene: 3. DNA of the CDR3: TGCGCCAGCAGTGCCCCGGGGGGCTCCTACAATGAGCAGTTCTTC. Its protein is CASSAPGGSYNEQFF.

The chain combines TRBV5-4 with TRBJ1-5; a possible D gene is TRBD1 (5 bases). The length of the CDR3 is 14 residues. CDR1 and CDR2 from the germline V gene are SGHNT and YYREEE (reference sequence). The V end lost 0 bases, the J end lost 7 bases, and 11 bases lay between the germline ends. The CDR3 region is CASSLGGAQQPQHF. CDR3 bases: TGTGCCAGCAGCTTGGGTGGGGCTCAACAGCCCCAGCATTTT.

V usage is TRBV12-5 and J usage is TRBJ2-3; TRBD2 aligns across 7 bases. V dropped 8 bases and J dropped 6; count of bases not matched to a gene: 20. CDR3 length: 17 amino acids. CDR1 LGHNT and CDR2 FRNRAP come from the germline V gene. CDR3 sequence (DNA): TGTGCTAGTTCCGGCTTAGGGAGCGGGGCCTCCACGGATACGCAGTATTTT. This codes for CASSGLGSGASTDTQYF.

The chain is built from TRBV13 and TRBJ2-5; D is perhaps TRBD1 (7 bases). The CDR3 is 13 amino acids. The V gene lost 0 bases and the J gene lost 7 bases, with 9 bases spanning the gap. Germline CDR1 is PRHDT and CDR2 is FYEKMQ (reference sequence). CDR3 sequence (DNA): TGTGCCAGCAGCTTAGGGCAGGGGGGGACCCAGTACTTC. It encodes CASSLGQGGTQYF.

CDR3 in amino acids: CASSLPGGGVDEQFF. CDR3 nucleotides: TGTGCCAGCAGCCTGCCAGGGGGGGGCGTCGATGAGCAGTTCTTC. V and J are TRBV7-6 and TRBJ2-1; D is tentatively TRBD1 or TRBD2 (7 bases each). V lost 5 bases to trimming and J lost 8 bases, with 19 bases between them. Germline loops: CDR1 SGHVS, CDR2 FNYEAQ. The CDR3 contains 15 residues. Together with reference TRBV7-6 and TRBJ2-1, the CDR3 gives the full variable domain: GAGVSQSPRYKVTKRGQDVALRCDPISGHVSLYWYRQALGQGPEFLTYFNYEAQQDKSGLPNDRFSAERPEGSISTLTIQRTEQRDSAMYRCASSLPGGGVDEQFFGPGTRLTVL.

The V call is TRBV12-5, the J call TRBJ1-3; the match to TRBD1 covers 9 bases. CDR3 length: 16 amino acids. J gave up 2 bases and V 5 bases, and 7 bases lay outside the gene matches. Germline V gene data show CDR1 as LGHNT and CDR2 as FRNRAP. The chain's CDR3 is CASGRRGQGTGNTIYF. CDR3 sequence (DNA): TGTGCTAGTGGTAGACGGGGACAGGGAACTGGAAACACCATATATTTT.

CDR3 in DNA: TGTGCCAGCAGCCAAGATAGGGGTTTAGGGAGCAACACTGAAGCTTTCTTT. Protein: CASSQDRGLGSNTEAFF. The V gene is TRBV14, the J gene TRBJ1-1; TRBD1 is a possible D gene (5 bases). Germline CDR1 is SGHDN and CDR2 is FVKESK. V gave up 0 bases and J gave up 2 bases, with 16 bases separating them. CDR3 length: 17 amino acids.

J is TRBJ2-1 and V is TRBV29-1, with TRBD1 matching over 8 bases. This CDR3 is built from 15 residues. The V and J ends lost 1 base and 2 bases, in that order; junction bases with no gene match: 4. Germline values: CDR1 SQVTM, CDR2 ANQGSEA. CDR3 in amino acids: CSVEGGQGPYNEQFF. The CDR3 DNA is TGCAGCGTTGAAGGCGGACAGGGTCCCTACAATGAGCAGTTCTTC.

This rearrangement joins TRBV6-5 to TRBJ1-1; maybe TRBD1 (6 bases). V lost 4 bases to trimming and J lost 6 bases, with 18 bases between them. There are 15 residues in the CDR3. In germline, CDR1 is MNHEY, CDR2 SVGAGI. This CDR3 is CASSSPGGRSAEAFF. The CDR3 DNA sequence: TGTGCCAGCAGTTCCCCCGGGGGGCGGTCAGCTGAAGCTTTCTTT.

This clone has only a few counts. The rearrangement uses TRBV7-2 and TRBJ1-1; TRBD1 is a possible D gene (5 bases). This CDR3 region has 14 residues. V lost 3 bases to trimming and J lost 11 bases, with 19 bases between them. Germline assignment: CDR1 SGHTA and CDR2 FQGNSA. CDR3 coding DNA: TGTGCCAGCAGCTTGGGCACCAGGGTCGGGGGTGCTTTCTTT. Translated: CASSLGTRVGGAFF.

The chain employs TRBV29-1 and TRBJ2-5; maybe TRBD2 (5 bases). Between the trimmed V and J ends, which lost 2 bases and 2 bases, there was a span of 12 bases. There are 14 residues in the CDR3. Germline V CDR1 and CDR2: SQVTM, ANQGSEA. The CDR3 sequence: CSVESVDSQETQYF. The CDR3 bases are TGCAGCGTTGAATCGGTGGACTCTCAAGAGACCCAGTACTTC.

The rearrangement links TRBV25-1 to TRBJ2-5, with D unclear. Germline CDR1 is MGHDK and CDR2 is SYGVNS. CDR3 length equals 14 residues. Trimming shortened V by 0 bases and J by 1 base, and 6 bases separated the two germline ends. The CDR3 DNA reads TGTGCCAGCAGTGAATATATCGGCCAAGAGACCCAGTACTTC. Translation gives CASSEYIGQETQYF.

The chain uses TRBV30 and TRBJ2-3; 8 bases align to TRBD1. From germline, CDR1 is GTSNPN and CDR2 SVGIG (reference sequence). The V and J ends lost 6 bases and 0 bases, in that order; junction bases with no gene match: 5. There are 14 residues in the CDR3. CDR3 residues: CACGQGLSTDTQYF. CDR3 sequence (DNA): TGTGCCTGCGGACAGGGTCTGAGCACAGATACGCAGTATTTT.

Comments on this clone: One junction end does not reproduce the germline sequence, and a read error may be involved. The chain has TRBV6-1 and TRBJ2-7; a weak D match, TRBD2 (6 bases). The CDR3 loop spans 15 amino acids. Per germline, CDR1 MNHNS and CDR2 SASEGT. The CDR3 coding sequence is TGTGCCAGCAGTGTCCTGGCCGGAGGAGGGGAAGCCTCCCGTTTC. It codes for CASSVLAGGGEASRF.

The chain carries TRBV28 and TRBJ1-1; D is perhaps TRBD1 (5 bases). CDR1 is MDHEN, CDR2 SYDVKM, per germline. The V end lost 4 bases, the J end lost 11 bases, and 17 bases lay between the germline ends. The CDR3 contains 13 residues. CDR3 DNA sequence: TGTGCCAGCAGTTCCCCCGGGGGTCCGCGGGCTTTCTTT. Amino acids: CASSSPGGPRAFF.

The chain uses TRBV5-6 and TRBJ1-2, with a possible D match to TRBD1 (5 bases). CDR3 length equals 13 residues. The germline gives CDR1 SGHDT, CDR2 YYEEEE. Trimming stripped 6 bases from V and 4 bases from J, with 13 bases between. The CDR3 DNA sequence: TGTGCCAGCACACCGGGGCGACTCTATGGCTACACCTTC. As protein: CASTPGRLYGYTF.

V gene TRBV5-4 combines with J gene TRBJ1-1; D might be TRBD1 (6 bases). V dropped 4 bases and J dropped 3 bases, with 10 bases sitting between them. The CDR3 is made up of 13 amino acids. The germline V gene has CDR1 SGHNT and CDR2 YYREEE (reference sequence). In nucleotides, the CDR3 is TGTGCCAGCAGCCGGAGGGGGGACACTGAAGCTTTCTTT. It specifies CASSRRGDTEAFF.

The genes are TRBV18 and TRBJ1-5; TRBD1 matches at 9 bases. The germline CDR1 and CDR2 sequences are KGHSH and LQKENI. This CDR3 is 15 amino acids long. V shed 3 bases and J 5 bases; nucleotides not matched to a gene: 5. The CDR3 DNA follows: TGTGCCAGCTCACCGAGTACAGGGGGCGATCAGCCCCAGCATTTT. This translates into CASSPSTGGDQPQHF.